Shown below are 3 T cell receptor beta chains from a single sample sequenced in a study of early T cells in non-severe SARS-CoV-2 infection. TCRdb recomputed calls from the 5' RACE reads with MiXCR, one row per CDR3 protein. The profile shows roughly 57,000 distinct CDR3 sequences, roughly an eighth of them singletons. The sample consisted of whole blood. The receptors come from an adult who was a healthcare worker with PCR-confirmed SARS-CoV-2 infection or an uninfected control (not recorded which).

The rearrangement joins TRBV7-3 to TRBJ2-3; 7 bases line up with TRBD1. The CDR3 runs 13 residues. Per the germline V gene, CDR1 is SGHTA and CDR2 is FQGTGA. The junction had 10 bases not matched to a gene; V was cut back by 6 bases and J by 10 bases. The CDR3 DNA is TGTGCCAGCAGACAAACAGGGGCTGATCCGCAGTATTTT. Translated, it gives CASRQTGADPQYF.

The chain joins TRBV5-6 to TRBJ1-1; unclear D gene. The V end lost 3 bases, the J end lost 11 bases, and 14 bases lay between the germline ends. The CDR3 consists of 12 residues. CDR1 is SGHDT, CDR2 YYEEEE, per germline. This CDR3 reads CASSWRTGRAFF. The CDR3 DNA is TGTGCCAGCAGCTGGCGCACCGGACGGGCTTTCTTT.

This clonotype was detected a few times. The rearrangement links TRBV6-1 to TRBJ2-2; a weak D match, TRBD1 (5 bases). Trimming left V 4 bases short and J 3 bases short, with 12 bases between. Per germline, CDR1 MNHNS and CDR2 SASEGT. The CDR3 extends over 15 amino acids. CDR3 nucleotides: TGTGCCAGCAGTGGTTGGGTAGGGGACACCGGGGAGCTGTTTTTT. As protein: CASSGWVGDTGELFF.